Shown below are 23 T cell receptor beta chains from a single sample sequenced in a study of control samples from healthy donors and cancer patients. Only in-frame clones appear in the TCRdb table, and some are missing; sequencing was by immunoSEQ multiplex PCR. The sample holds under 450,000 clones, 75% to 95% seen once. The sequenced sample consisted of PBMCs. Receptors originate from a middle-aged man with head and neck cancer.

The chain combines TRBV5-4 with TRBJ2-1; no reliable D call. This CDR3 is 11 amino acids long. The V gene lost 0 bases and the J gene lost 7 bases, with 2 bases spanning the gap. Germline V gene lookup returns CDR1 SGHNT and CDR2 YYREEE (reference sequence). The DNA for the CDR3 is TGTGCCAGCAGCTTGGAGAATGAGCAGTTCTTC. It translates to CASSLENEQFF.

The chain is built from TRBV4-1 and TRBJ2-7; 7 nucleotides align to TRBD1. V gave up 0 bases and J gave up 7 bases; unmatched junction bases: 15. The CDR3 totals 17 residues. The germline V gene encodes CDR1 MGHRA and CDR2 YSYEKL. DNA of the CDR3: TGCGCCAGCAGCCAAGAGTCCCCGGGACAGTTCCCTCGGGAGCAGTACTTC. Its translation: CASSQESPGQFPREQYF.

V and J are TRBV5-6 and TRBJ2-2; TRBD1 matches at 8 bases. The V segment lost 4 bases and the J segment 3 bases; nucleotides outside the gene matches: 5. CDR3 size: 15 residues. The germline CDR1 and CDR2 sequences are SGHDT and YYEEEE. The CDR3 sequence is CASSALDRDTGELFF. The CDR3, as DNA: TGTGCCAGCAGCGCCTTGGACAGGGACACCGGGGAGCTGTTTTTT.

V gene TRBV2 combines with J gene TRBJ2-7; tentative D call: TRBD2 (6 bases). V was cut by 1 base and J by 4 bases, with 14 bases left in between. CDR3 size: 15 residues. Germline-derived CDR1 and CDR2 are SNHLY and FYNNEI. This chain's CDR3 is CASSEEGLGLYEQYF. As DNA, the CDR3 is TGTGCCAGCAGTGAAGAAGGTCTTGGACTATACGAGCAGTACTTC.

This sequence joins TRBV7-8 and TRBJ1-1; D not certain. Between the trimmed V and J ends, which lost 1 base and 6 bases, there was a span of 9 bases. CDR1 SGHVS and CDR2 FQNEAQ come from the germline V gene. The CDR3 has 13 residues. The CDR3 region is CASSLGGRAEAFF. DNA for the CDR3: TGTGCCAGCAGCTTAGGTGGGAGGGCTGAAGCTTTCTTT.

The chain employs TRBV7-9 and TRBJ2-3, with 9 bases that match TRBD1. The trim removed 5 bases at V and 2 bases at J, leaving 11 bases unmatched. CDR3 length equals 17 residues. From germline, CDR1 is SEHNR and CDR2 FQNEAQ (reference sequence). The chain's CDR3 is CASSHRAGQGLTDTQYF. CDR3 coding DNA: TGTGCCAGCAGCCACCGTGCGGGACAGGGCCTCACAGATACGCAGTATTTT. The full variable domain, in which reference TRBV7-9 and TRBJ2-3 provide the parts outside the CDR3, is DTGVSQNPRHKITKRGQNVTFRCDPISEHNRLYWYRQTLGQGPEFLTYFQNEAQLEKSRLLSDRFSAERPKGSFSTLEIQRTEQGDSAMYLCASSHRAGQGLTDTQYFGPGTRLTVL.

The CDR3 loop reads CASSKGRGEAFF. For the CDR3, the DNA is TGTGCCAGCAGCAAAGGACGGGGTGAAGCTTTCTTT. The rearrangement uses TRBV6-5 and TRBJ1-1; D is unresolved. CDR3 length: 12 amino acids. Germline CDR1 is MNHEY and CDR2 is SVGAGI. Trimming took 6 bases from V and 7 from J, leaving 12 bases between them.

The chain links TRBV9 to TRBJ1-1; no definite D call. The CDR3 is 13 amino acids. Germline V gene lookup returns CDR1 SGDLS and CDR2 YYNGEE. Trimming removed 0 bases from V and 7 bases from J, with 10 bases in between. This CDR3 reads CASSVGTASEAFF. Written as DNA, the CDR3 is TGTGCCAGCAGCGTAGGGACGGCGAGTGAAGCTTTCTTT.

The V call is TRBV5-1, the J call TRBJ2-7, with D perhaps given as TRBD1 or TRBD2 (5 bases each). V lost 5 bases, J lost 1 base, and 16 bases lay in between. The CDR3 length is 15 residues. Per germline, CDR1 SGHRS and CDR2 YFSETQ. The CDR3 loop is CASSRTGTQSYEQYF. The CDR3 bases are TGCGCCAGCAGTAGGACCGGGACGCAATCCTACGAGCAGTACTTC.

The V call is TRBV5-6, the J call TRBJ2-1; D unresolved. CDR1 SGHDT and CDR2 YYEEEE come from the germline V gene. The ends were cut back, 0 bases at V and 9 bases at J, with 4 bases in the middle. The CDR3 is 11 amino acids. CDR3 DNA sequence: TGTGCCAGCAGCTTGGTGAGTGAGCAGTTCTTC. It yields the protein CASSLVSEQFF. The full variable domain, in which reference TRBV5-6 and TRBJ2-1 provide the parts outside the CDR3, is DAGVTQSPTHLIKTRGQQVTLRCSPKSGHDTVSWYQQALGQGPQFIFQYYEEEERQRGNFPDRFSGHQFPNYSSELNVNALLLGDSALYLCASSLVSEQFFGPGTRLTVL.

The count of this clone is one. This chain joins TRBV18 and TRBJ2-2; D is possibly TRBD1 (6 bases). Germline values: CDR1 KGHSH, CDR2 LQKENI. The ends were cut back, 4 bases at V and 1 base at J, with 10 bases in the middle. The CDR3 covers 15 residues. The CDR3 reads CASSQGHGNTGELFF. CDR3 in DNA: TGTGCCAGCTCACAGGGACACGGGAACACCGGGGAGCTGTTTTTT.

The chain carries TRBV11-2 and TRBJ2-5, with unresolved D. Between the trimmed V and J ends, which lost 4 bases and 5 bases, there was a span of 11 bases. The CDR3 is made up of 13 amino acids. Germline values: CDR1 SGHAT, CDR2 FQNNGV. CDR3 in amino acids: CASSSLPRETQYF. In DNA form, the CDR3 reads TGTGCCAGCAGCTCCCTCCCCCGCGAGACCCAGTACTTC.

The rearrangement links TRBV28 to TRBJ2-6, with TRBD1 matching 9 bases. The CDR3 sequence is 20 residues long. V shed 4 bases and J 3 bases; nucleotides not matched to a gene: 16. Germline assignment: CDR1 MDHEN and CDR2 SYDVKM. CDR3 nucleotide sequence: TGTGCCAGCAGTTCCTATATGGACAGGGGCGACCCCTATGGGGCCAACGTCCTGACTTTC. This sequence encodes CASSSYMDRGDPYGANVLTF.

This clone came up once. This chain joins TRBV4-1 and TRBJ2-5; no clear D. V was clipped by 1 base and J by 5 bases, with 8 bases between them. This CDR3 contains 13 residues. Looked up from germline, CDR1 is MGHRA and CDR2 is YSYEKL. The CDR3 region is CASSQAVVETQYF. The DNA of the CDR3 is TGCGCCAGCAGCCAAGCGGTTGTGGAGACCCAGTACTTC.

The chain combines TRBV13 with TRBJ2-3; the D is unclear. Trimming took 8 bases from V and 2 from J, leaving 2 bases between them. The CDR3 is 10 residues long. Germline V gives CDR1 PRHDT, CDR2 FYEKMQ (reference sequence). The DNA of the CDR3 is TGTGCCAGCTCCACAGATACGCAGTATTTT. It is translated as CASSTDTQYF.

V and J are TRBV7-2 and TRBJ2-3; D ambiguous. The CDR3 is made up of 13 amino acids. Germline V lookup: CDR1 SGHTA, CDR2 FQGNSA. V shed 2 bases and J shed 4 bases, with 7 bases lying between them. CDR3 region: CASSLTLSDTQYF. Written as DNA, the CDR3 is TGTGCCAGCAGCTTAACTCTCTCAGATACGCAGTATTTT. Together with reference TRBV7-2 and TRBJ2-3, the CDR3 gives the full variable domain: GAGVSQSPSNKVTEKGKDVELRCDPISGHTALYWYRQSLGQGLEFLIYFQGNSAPDKSGLPSDRFSAERTGGSVSTLTIQRTQQEDSAVYLCASSLTLSDTQYFGPGTRLTVL.

The chain recombines TRBV6-5 with TRBJ2-5; 11 nucleotides line up with TRBD1. Germline CDR1 reads MNHEY; CDR2 reads SVGAGI. There are 14 residues in the CDR3. J gave up 5 bases and V 7 bases, and 6 bases lay outside the gene matches. The CDR3 nucleotides are TGTGCCAGCATCCGGACAGGGGGCGCGGAGACCCAGTACTTC. Translating it yields CASIRTGGAETQYF.

As for this clone: An end of the junction does not agree with germline; a read error may underlie this. The chain joins TRBV3-1 (or the pseudogene TRBV3-2) to TRBJ1-6, with D hard to call. This CDR3 spans 17 amino acids. Germline lookup yields CDR1 LGHDT and CDR2 YNNKEL (reference sequence). CDR3 region: CASSQDRVRIQYSPPHF. CDR3 DNA: TGTGCCAGCAGCCAAGATAGGGTGCGGATCCAATATTCACCCCCCCACTTT.

V gene TRBV5-6 combines with J gene TRBJ2-1, with 10 nucleotides matching TRBD1. This CDR3 spans 13 amino acids. V lost 4 bases to trimming and J lost 7 bases; unmatched junction nucleotides: 2. Germline CDR1 is SGHDT and CDR2 is YYEEEE. The CDR3 nucleotides read TGTGCCAGCAGCACGGACAGGGGGAATGAGCAGTTCTTC. It encodes CASSTDRGNEQFF.

The chain has TRBV2 and TRBJ2-5, with D possibly matching TRBD1 (5 bases). The CDR3 spans 13 residues. The germline gives CDR1 SNHLY, CDR2 FYNNEI. V was shortened by 8 bases and J by 1 base, with 11 bases between the two germline ends. The CDR3 DNA reads as TGTGCCAGCGGCTACAGGTCCCAAGAGACCCAGTACTTC. Protein product: CASGYRSQETQYF.

The J gene is TRBJ2-1, the V gene TRBV7-7; 8 bases match TRBD2. CDR3 length equals 15 residues. Germline loops: CDR1 SSHAT, CDR2 FNYEAQ (reference sequence). DNA of the CDR3: TGTGCTAGCTCAGGCGCGGGAGGTTCCTACAATGAGCAGTTCTTC. Its translation: CASSGAGGSYNEQFF. The entire variable domain, with the rest obtained from reference TRBV7-7 and TRBJ2-1, is as follows: GAGVSQSPRYKVTKRGQDVTLRCDPISSHATLYWYQQALGQGPEFLTYFNYEAQPDKSGLPSDRFSAERPEGSISTLTIQRTEQRDSAMYRCASSGAGGSYNEQFFGPGTRLTVL.

The V call is TRBV6-2 or TRBV6-3, the J call TRBJ2-7; TRBD1 agrees at 8 bases. Trimming removed 3 bases from V and 2 bases from J; junction bases left unmatched: 3. Germline CDR1 is MNHEY and CDR2 is SVGEGT. There are 14 residues in the CDR3. CDR3 in amino acids: CASSYGQGAYEQYF. The CDR3 region has the DNA TGTGCCAGCAGTTATGGACAGGGAGCCTACGAGCAGTACTTC.

The gene calls are TRBV11-3 and TRBJ2-2, with 11 bases identical to TRBD2. CDR3 length: 16 residues. V was clipped by 8 bases and J by 1 base; unmatched bases: 6. The germline V gene has CDR1 SGHNT and CDR2 YENEEA. CDR3 sequence (DNA): TGTGCCAGCCGGCCTAGCGGGAGGCGGAACACCGGGGAGCTGTTTTTT. Residues: CASRPSGRRNTGELFF.